This paragraph reports one TCR beta chain. Its antigen is currently unknown. This entry is derived from a study of cytomegalovirus exposure and HLA in healthy donors. Study in general: Among the 300 to 400 donors who were genotyped, roughly 85% fell in the genetic ancestry cluster that is associated with self-reported Caucasian donors. General observations from the study: Approximately 160 TCR beta chains were listed as cytomegalovirus-associated. An analysis was carried out at a later point. It showed that HLA-associated TCR beta chains were more clonally expanded than equally common non-associated chains. In an earlier analysis, in under 700 donors, most V segments appeared productive either ~90% or ~30% of the time.

The CDR3 loop spans 16 amino acids. V lost 5 bases, J lost 0 bases, and 2 bases stayed unmatched. Germline assignment: CDR1 MNHNY and CDR2 SVGAGI (reference sequence). PCR involved 60 Vbeta and 13 Jbeta primers. Profiled with immunoSEQ multiplex PCR; TCRdb holds only in-frame clones, not every one. The data show over 100,000 clones, just under 70% seen once. The chain has TRBV6-6 and TRBJ1-4, with 11 nucleotides matching TRBD1. The sequencing sample was made of PBMCs. The receptor comes from a man younger than 45 in good health and CMV-seropositive. This CDR3 is CASSRDRGTTNEKLFF. CDR3 bases: TGTGCCAGCAGTCGGGACAGGGGGACAACTAATGAAAAACTGTTTTTT.